This paragraph reports one T cell receptor beta chain. The sample originates from a study of control samples from healthy donors and cancer patients. Assay used: immunoSEQ multiplex PCR; TCRdb lists only in-frame clones, some missing. The data hold over 150,000 clones, with approximately 93% observed a single time. CDR1 and CDR2 (germline): MNHEY, SMNVEV (reference sequence). The CDR3 length is 15 residues. The V and J ends lost 2 bases and 7 bases, in that order; junction bases with no gene match: 6. Source material: blood. The chain employs TRBV27 and TRBJ2-1, with 9 nucleotides matching TRBD1. This clonotype originated in a man between 40 and 49 years old in good health. The CDR3 DNA sequence: TGTGCCAGCAGTTTACTTCCGGGACAGGGAAATGAGCAGTTCTTC. Its protein is CASSLLPGQGNEQFF.